Reported below is one T cell receptor (beta chain). Antigen unknown. The data derive from a study of T cell responses to AZD1222 COVID-19 vaccine. Study-wide results and caveats: Possibly, clonal diversity was underestimated; donors were largely white British and included more females. Just 6 or 7 people given AZD1222 tested seropositive at baseline.

Germline V gene sequence: CDR1 KGHDR, CDR2 SFDVKD. V was clipped by 4 bases and J by 5 bases, with 18 bases between them. This CDR3 spans 16 amino acids. The table came from immunoSEQ multiplex PCR; TCRdb's copy has only in-frame clones and leaves some out. Of about 100,000 clones in the sample, 93% were seen once. The TCR comes from an adult in good health. This sample comprised peripheral blood, obtained on day 0 of AZD1222 vaccination. This chain connects TRBV24-1 to TRBJ2-3; TRBD1 is a possible D gene (6 bases). CDR3 protein: CATSDNQGRGLDTQYF. The CDR3 DNA is TGTGCCACCAGTGACAATCAGGGGCGAGGGTTAGATACGCAGTATTTT.